This T cell receptor (beta chain) was observed in a study of beta chain features in type 1 diabetes. Looking at the study overall: Similarity in age, gender and cell yields was seen between patients and healthy donors. Overall study results and limits: More deletions and fewer insertions at VDJ junctions were found in patients with type 1 diabetes. Researchers report that Type 1 diabetes patients had moderately but significantly shorter TCRB CDR3s across all four CD4+ subsets.

About this clone: Antigen: not known.

CD45RO/CCR7/CD25/CD127/CD95/CD27 sorting isolated CD4+ naive, central memory, regulatory and stem cell-like memory cells. Trimming pared 5 bases from V and 3 bases from J, leaving 10 bases between. Germline values: CDR1 SEHNR, CDR2 FQNEAQ (reference sequence). CDR3 length: 13 residues. Sequenced material consisted of expressed TCRB transcripts (all of the isolated RNA was reverse transcribed). Naive, central memory and regulatory T cell samples produced a mean of about 3.5 million reads. Repertoires were generated with immunoSEQ multiplex PCR, while TCRdb's copy carries only in-frame clones and drops some. The table has about 48,000 clones, approximately 45% seen once.

The chain has TRBV7-9 and TRBJ1-2; no reliable D call. The TCR sequence derives from a man aged 30 to 39 with type 1 diabetes. Material for sequencing was Tregs from blood. The CDR3 DNA reads as TGTGCCAGCAGCCGCGGGATTGACTATGGCTACACCTTC. Translating gives CASSRGIDYGYTF.